What follows are 30 T cell receptor beta chains derived from one specimen sequenced in a study of T cells in tuberculosis. TCRdb's copy holds only in-frame clones and misses some; the assay was immunoSEQ multiplex PCR. The sample holds around 60,000 clones, approximately 81% seen once. Thawed, overnight-rested PBMC were stained with GMM-loaded CD1B tetramer, viability dye and anti-CD3, then sorted. C32 glucose monomycolate from Rhodococcus equi was loaded onto the CD1B tetramers. The sequenced sample was CD1b-GMM tetramer-negative cells sorted from PBMCs. The receptors derive from an adult woman with latent tuberculosis.

This clone was observed a few times. V and J are TRBV29-1 and TRBJ2-1; 12 nucleotides line up with TRBD2. J lost 8 bases, V lost 7 bases, and 12 bases had no gene match. In germline, CDR1 is SQVTM, CDR2 ANQGSEA. The CDR3 is 15 residues long. The CDR3 loop reads CSGSVGASGRDEQFF. CDR3 DNA: TGCAGCGGTTCCGTCGGGGCTAGCGGGAGGGATGAGCAGTTCTTC.

V gene TRBV9 combines with J gene TRBJ1-6; D uncertain. V lost 3 bases to trimming and J lost 10 bases, with 11 bases between them. In germline, CDR1 is SGDLS, CDR2 YYNGEE. CDR3 length: 13 residues. CDR3 DNA sequence: TGTGCCAGCAGCGAGGCCCCTAGGTCACCCCTCCACTTT. Its protein product is CASSEAPRSPLHF.

DNA of the CDR3: TGTGCCAGCAGTCCTGCCTTTGGACAGGGCGGGGATGAGCAGTTCTTC. Its protein is CASSPAFGQGGDEQFF. The chain joins TRBV6-6 to TRBJ2-1, with TRBD1 identical over 8 bases. The length of the CDR3 is 16 residues. V shed 5 bases, J shed 8 bases, and the junction held 14 bases outside the gene matches. Germline lookup yields CDR1 MNHNY and CDR2 SVGAGI (reference sequence).

The chain joins TRBV25-1 to TRBJ2-1; 10 bases are a match to TRBD1. The CDR3 totals 15 residues. Germline CDR1 is MGHDK and CDR2 is SYGVNS. Losses at the gene ends were 3 bases for V and 4 bases for J; bases not matched to a gene: 3. The CDR3 coding sequence is TGTGCCAGCAGTGAGGACAGGGGGATATACAATGAGCAGTTCTTC. Amino acids: CASSEDRGIYNEQFF.

This chain connects TRBV4-3 to TRBJ1-6; D uncertain. With 3 bases removed from V and 0 bases from J, the gap between germline ends came to 15 bases. Germline loops: CDR1 LGHNA, CDR2 YSLEER. This CDR3 comprises 18 residues. CDR3: CASSQMGGVSSYNSPLHF. DNA of the CDR3: TGCGCCAGCAGCCAGATGGGAGGCGTTAGCTCCTATAATTCACCCCTCCACTTT.

With regard to this clone: Other DNA sequences in the sample encode the same CDR3. CDR3 in DNA: TGCGCCAGCAGCTTCGGAGGCACCGGGGAGCTGTTTTTT. This translates into CASSFGGTGELFF. The gene calls are TRBV5-1 and TRBJ2-2; a possible D gene is TRBD2 (5 bases). The CDR3 extends over 13 amino acids. V lost 2 bases and J lost 4, with 6 bases in between. CDR1 and CDR2 from the germline V gene are SGHRS and YFSETQ.

The chain is built from TRBV28 and TRBJ1-1; a weak D match, TRBD1 (6 bases). CDR1 is MDHEN, CDR2 SYDVKM, per germline. V shed 2 bases and J shed 7 bases, with 14 bases lying between them. The CDR3 consists of 14 residues. This chain's CDR3 is CASSLEGDGDEAFF. CDR3 in DNA: TGTGCCAGCAGTTTAGAGGGGGATGGGGATGAAGCTTTCTTT. Full variable domain (missing parts from reference TRBV28 and TRBJ1-1): DVKVTQSSRYLVKRTGEKVFLECVQDMDHENMFWYRQDPGLGLRLIYFSYDVKMKEKGDIPEGYSVSREKKERFSLILESASTNQTSMYLCASSLEGDGDEAFFGQGTRLTVV.

This rearrangement joins TRBV28 to TRBJ1-2; possible D gene TRBD1, 6 bases. CDR3 size: 14 residues. V lost 6 bases to trimming and J lost 4 bases, with 15 bases between them. The germline V gene encodes CDR1 MDHEN and CDR2 SYDVKM. Written as DNA, the CDR3 is TGTGCCAGCAGCTTGGCGGGGGGCCTCTATGGCTACACCTTC. As protein: CASSLAGGLYGYTF.

The genes are TRBV5-6 and TRBJ1-3; D gene uncertain. Germline-derived CDR1 and CDR2 are SGHDT and YYEEEE. Deletions cut 0 bases from V and 1 base from J, with 8 bases between. The CDR3 is 15 amino acids. CDR3 bases: TGTGCCAGCAGCTTGGGACTTAATTCTGGAAACACCATATATTTT. Protein: CASSLGLNSGNTIYF.

This clone occurred once. The chain uses TRBV7-6 and TRBJ2-5; tentatively, D is TRBD1 (5 bases). The CDR3 length is 16 residues. Between the trimmed V and J ends, which lost 5 bases and 4 bases, there was a span of 20 bases. Germline V CDR1 and CDR2: SGHVS, FNYEAQ. CDR3 sequence reads: CASSPTMQGIGETQYF. DNA of the CDR3: TGTGCCAGCAGCCCTACGATGCAGGGTATTGGAGAGACCCAGTACTTC. The full variable domain, with the rest looked up from reference TRBV7-6 and TRBJ2-5, is GAGVSQSPRYKVTKRGQDVALRCDPISGHVSLYWYRQALGQGPEFLTYFNYEAQQDKSGLPNDRFSAERPEGSISTLTIQRTEQRDSAMYRCASSPTMQGIGETQYFGPGTRLLVL.

The CDR3 spells CASMWWSGANVLTF. The DNA of the CDR3 is TGTGCCAGCATGTGGTGGAGTGGGGCCAACGTCCTGACTTTC. V gene TRBV2 combines with J gene TRBJ2-6; D call uncertain. Germline CDR1 is SNHLY and CDR2 is FYNNEI. Trimming pared 7 bases from V and 3 bases from J, leaving 10 bases between. This CDR3 spans 14 amino acids.

The V gene is TRBV4-3, the J gene TRBJ1-6, with D unclear. Trimming removed 0 bases from V and 7 bases from J, with 13 bases in between. This CDR3 has 16 residues. Germline values: CDR1 LGHNA, CDR2 YSLEER. The DNA for the CDR3 is TGCGCCAGCAGCCAAGACGTCCCGGGAAGCAATTCACCCCTCCACTTT. Translating it yields CASSQDVPGSNSPLHF.

This chain links TRBV28 with TRBJ1-1, with D possibly matching TRBD1 (5 bases). CDR3 length: 15 amino acids. Germline loops: CDR1 MDHEN, CDR2 SYDVKM. The V end was cut by 5 bases, the J end by 1 base, with 14 bases between. CDR3 DNA: TGTGCCAGCAGTCCCTGGAAGACAGCGAACACTGAAGCTTTCTTT. Translation gives CASSPWKTANTEAFF.

This chain's CDR3 is CSVTLGGVTEAFF. DNA for the CDR3: TGCAGCGTGACACTCGGAGGCGTCACTGAAGCTTTCTTT. The chain has TRBV29-1 and TRBJ1-1; D not certain. The CDR3 spans 13 residues. V lost 6 bases and J lost 4, with 15 bases in between. Germline V CDR1 and CDR2: SQVTM, ANQGSEA.

V usage is TRBV4-3 and J usage is TRBJ2-5; D is undetermined. The CDR3 is 13 residues long. Trimming took off 3 bases at V and 5 bases at J, with 10 bases between the two ends. Germline V gene sequence: CDR1 LGHNA, CDR2 YSLEER. CDR3 amino acids: CASSQNTEETQYF. For the CDR3, the DNA is TGCGCCAGCAGCCAGAATACAGAGGAGACCCAGTACTTC.

This clone was recorded only once. J is TRBJ1-1 and V is TRBV5-4; 8 nucleotides match TRBD1. From germline, CDR1 is SGHNT and CDR2 YYREEE (reference sequence). After removal of 0 bases from V and 3 bases from J, the junction contained 4 bases not matched to a gene. This CDR3 comprises 15 residues. The CDR3 here is CASSLDGTGHTEAFF. In DNA, the CDR3 is TGTGCCAGCAGCTTGGATGGGACAGGTCACACTGAAGCTTTCTTT.

The chain uses TRBV5-8 and TRBJ1-1, with D hard to call. The CDR3 runs to 16 residues. Looked up from germline, CDR1 is SGHTS and CDR2 is YDEGEE. With 1 base removed from V and 0 bases from J, the gap between germline ends came to 13 bases. This chain's CDR3 is CASSLIGQVLNTEAFF. The CDR3 DNA follows: TGTGCCAGCAGCTTGATTGGCCAGGTCCTGAACACTGAAGCTTTCTTT. Looking up the rest from reference TRBV5-8 and TRBJ1-1 gives the full variable domain: EAGVTQSPTHLIKTRGQQATLRCSPISGHTSVYWYQQALGLGLQFLLWYDEGEERNRGNFPPRFSGRQFPNYSSELNVNALELEDSALYLCASSLIGQVLNTEAFFGQGTRLTVV.

This sequence joins TRBV2 and TRBJ1-2; D is uncertain. V gave up 7 bases and J gave up 7 bases, with 19 bases separating them. This CDR3 comprises 14 residues. In germline, CDR1 is SNHLY, CDR2 FYNNEI. The CDR3 spells CASTRTDTFSGYTF. DNA of the CDR3: TGTGCCAGCACCCGGACTGATACCTTTAGTGGCTACACCTTC.

J is TRBJ1-1 and V is TRBV11-1; 8 bases map to TRBD1. The CDR3 runs 14 residues. Germline V gene sequence: CDR1 SGHAT, CDR2 FQDESV (reference sequence). V shed 3 bases, J shed 4 bases, and the junction held 4 bases outside the gene matches. CDR3 sequence reads: CASSFGTGGTEAFF. CDR3 in DNA: TGTGCCAGCAGCTTTGGAACAGGGGGCACTGAAGCTTTCTTT.

This clone showed up just once. The chain employs TRBV28 and TRBJ2-7; D perhaps matches TRBD1 (6 bases). The ends were cut back, 7 bases at V and 3 bases at J, with 13 bases in the middle. Germline V gene sequence: CDR1 MDHEN, CDR2 SYDVKM. The CDR3 extends over 13 amino acids. The CDR3 is CASIRLRGYEQYF. The DNA for the CDR3 is TGTGCCAGCATTCGCCTCAGGGGCTACGAGCAGTACTTC.

V and J are TRBV14 and TRBJ2-3; a possible D gene is TRBD2 (5 bases). The CDR3 is 14 residues long. V was trimmed by 3 bases and J by 1 base, leaving 8 bases between them. In germline, CDR1 is SGHDN, CDR2 FVKESK. CDR3: CASSQRLRTDTQYF. The CDR3, as DNA: TGTGCCAGCAGCCAGCGACTACGCACAGATACGCAGTATTTT.

The chain combines TRBV30 with TRBJ1-4; D is possibly TRBD1 (5 bases). The germline V gene has CDR1 GTSNPN and CDR2 SVGIG (reference sequence). CDR3 length: 13 amino acids. V lost 2 bases and J lost 4, with 8 bases in between. The CDR3 sequence: CAWSQGLNEKLFF. The CDR3 DNA follows: TGTGCCTGGAGTCAGGGCCTTAATGAAAAACTGTTTTTT.

V gene TRBV28 combines with J gene TRBJ2-1; the D is unclear. CDR3 length: 11 amino acids. Trimming stripped 8 bases from V and 4 bases from J, with 6 bases between. Germline V CDR1 and CDR2: MDHEN, SYDVKM. For the CDR3, the DNA is TGTGCCAGCCTCAGATACAATGAGCAGTTCTTC. Translated, it gives CASLRYNEQFF.

V is TRBV5-6 and J is TRBJ1-4; 7 positions match TRBD1. The germline V gene has CDR1 SGHDT and CDR2 YYEEEE. The CDR3 spans 15 residues. V was clipped by 3 bases and J by 5 bases; unmatched bases: 7. The CDR3 protein is CASSWWTGGNEKLFF. CDR3 bases: TGTGCCAGCAGCTGGTGGACAGGAGGAAATGAAAAACTGTTTTTT.

The chain uses TRBV4-1 and TRBJ1-2, with 10 bases identical to TRBD1. Germline V gives CDR1 MGHRA, CDR2 YSYEKL. The CDR3 has 16 residues. The V gene end was trimmed by 0 bases and the J gene end by 5 bases; junction bases not matched to a gene: 6. This chain's CDR3 is CASSQDGGDRGYGYTF. Written as DNA, the CDR3 is TGCGCCAGCAGCCAAGATGGAGGGGACAGGGGATATGGCTACACCTTC.

The genes are TRBV10-1 and TRBJ2-5; 10 bases fit TRBD2. The length of the CDR3 is 14 residues. V was pared by 5 bases and J by 11 bases, with 11 bases of the junction left unmatched. Germline CDR1 is WNHNN and CDR2 is SYGVQD (reference sequence). Written as DNA, the CDR3 is TGCGCCAGCAGTCCCGAGACTAGCGGGTACAAGCAGTACTTC. Amino acids: CASSPETSGYKQYF.

This chain joins TRBV19 and TRBJ2-5; 10 nucleotides line up with TRBD2. Germline V gene data show CDR1 as LNHDA and CDR2 as SQIVND (reference sequence). This CDR3 spans 15 amino acids. V shed 7 bases, J shed 2 bases, and the junction held 7 bases outside the gene matches. The CDR3 DNA is TGTGCCAGTAAAACCCTAGCGGGGGCACAAGAGACCCAGTACTTC. Translation gives CASKTLAGAQETQYF.

This chain links TRBV29-1 with TRBJ1-2; D ambiguous. From germline, CDR1 is SQVTM and CDR2 ANQGSEA. The CDR3 spans 14 residues. The V and J ends lost 6 bases and 8 bases respectively, with 22 bases between them. The CDR3 reads CSVLPVRGPEGYTF. CDR3 sequence (DNA): TGCAGCGTCCTCCCCGTACGGGGTCCTGAGGGCTACACCTTC.

This clone has only a few counts. The chain uses TRBV5-4 and TRBJ1-6; D remains ambiguous. V gave up 4 bases and J gave up 0 bases, with 8 bases separating them. Germline CDR1 reads SGHNT; CDR2 reads YYREEE (reference sequence). CDR3 length equals 15 residues. The CDR3 here is CASSRESSYNSPLHF. CDR3 DNA sequence: TGTGCCAGCAGCAGAGAGAGCTCCTATAATTCACCCCTCCACTTT.

The genes are TRBV7-9 and TRBJ1-5, with 8 bases identical to TRBD1. Trimming cost V 0 bases and J 7 bases; bases outside gene matches: 5. The CDR3 contains 15 residues. Germline lookup yields CDR1 SEHNR and CDR2 FQNEAQ (reference sequence). This chain's CDR3 is CASSLADREHQPQHF. For the CDR3, the DNA is TGTGCCAGCAGCTTAGCGGACAGGGAGCACCAGCCCCAGCATTTT.